These 24 T cell receptor beta chains were sequenced from one sample in a study of cytomegalovirus exposure and HLA in healthy donors. The PCR used 60 Vbeta and 13 Jbeta primers. Clones were read by immunoSEQ multiplex PCR, and TCRdb kept only the in-frame ones, dropping some. This sample's clone table lists 50,000 or so clones. Sequencing used PBMCs. These TCRs come from a woman younger than 35 in good health and CMV-seronegative.

The rearrangement uses TRBV29-1 and TRBJ1-2; 11 bases map to TRBD1. V lost 7 bases to trimming and J lost 8 bases; unmatched junction nucleotides: 12. The germline gives CDR1 SQVTM, CDR2 ANQGSEA. The CDR3 contains 14 residues. The CDR3 is CSAADRGRAKGYTF. The CDR3 DNA follows: TGCAGCGCCGCGGACAGGGGGCGCGCTAAAGGCTACACCTTC.

The chain recombines TRBV4-1 with TRBJ1-2; D unclear. Germline V lookup: CDR1 MGHRA, CDR2 YSYEKL. Trimming shortened V by 0 bases and J by 4 bases, and 12 bases separated the two germline ends. The CDR3 is 15 amino acids. The CDR3 DNA reads as TGCGCCAGCAGCCAAGATCGCGGCATTAGCTATGGCTACACCTTC. It is translated as CASSQDRGISYGYTF.

The V and J genes are TRBV5-1 and TRBJ2-5, with D possibly matching TRBD1 (6 bases). Germline V gives CDR1 SGHRS, CDR2 YFSETQ. Trimming pared 3 bases from V and 3 bases from J, leaving 9 bases between. This CDR3 has 13 residues. CDR3 bases: TGCGCCAGCAGCTCGAACAGGGAAGAGACCCAGTACTTC. Its protein is CASSSNREETQYF.

The J gene is TRBJ2-5, the V gene TRBV29-1, with a possible D match to TRBD1 (6 bases). Per germline, CDR1 SQVTM and CDR2 ANQGSEA. CDR3 length equals 14 residues. Trimming pared 7 bases from V and 3 bases from J, leaving 18 bases between. The CDR3 loop is CSANTGLVEETQYF. CDR3 DNA sequence: TGCAGCGCCAACACAGGGTTGGTTGAAGAGACCCAGTACTTC.

The chain has TRBV18 and TRBJ2-1, with TRBD2 matching over 14 bases. The CDR3 contains 14 residues. V trimming: 10 bases; J trimming: 9 bases; junction bases outside the gene matches: 8. Germline V gene sequence: CDR1 KGHSH, CDR2 LQKENI. CDR3 nucleotides: TGTGCCACCTCGGGACTAGCGGGAGATTCTGAGCAGTTCTTC. Its translation is CATSGLAGDSEQFF.

CDR3 protein: CASSPGLEHYEQYF. Written as DNA, the CDR3 is TGTGCCAGCTCACCTGGCCTAGAACACTACGAGCAGTACTTC. J is TRBJ2-7 and V is TRBV18, with D hard to call. The CDR3 contains 14 residues. Looked up from germline, CDR1 is KGHSH and CDR2 is LQKENI. Trimming pared 3 bases from V and 3 bases from J, leaving 12 bases between.

This chain uses TRBV5-6 with TRBJ2-7; D is possibly TRBD2 (6 bases). V lost 4 bases and J 0 bases, leaving 11 bases between the germline ends. The CDR3 runs to 14 residues. In germline, CDR1 is SGHDT, CDR2 YYEEEE. In nucleotides, the CDR3 is TGTGCCAGCAGCCCGGGGACTCCCTCCTACGAGCAGTACTTC. Translated: CASSPGTPSYEQYF. Full variable domain (remainder filled in from reference TRBV5-6 and TRBJ2-7): DAGVTQSPTHLIKTRGQQVTLRCSPKSGHDTVSWYQQALGQGPQFIFQYYEEEERQRGNFPDRFSGHQFPNYSSELNVNALLLGDSALYLCASSPGTPSYEQYFGPGTRLTVT.

V gene TRBV18 combines with J gene TRBJ2-7; 10 bases fit TRBD1. Germline lookup yields CDR1 KGHSH and CDR2 LQKENI. Germline trimming cut 2 bases from V and 2 bases from J; bases unmatched to any gene: 9. CDR3 length: 17 amino acids. The CDR3 DNA follows: TGTGCCAGCTCACCAAAATTAGGACAGGGGGTTCCCTACGAGCAGTACTTC. Its protein product is CASSPKLGQGVPYEQYF.

The chain recombines TRBV6-1 with TRBJ2-2; D is unclear. V lost 7 bases and J 9 bases, leaving 12 bases between the germline ends. This CDR3 region has 12 residues. Germline CDR1 is MNHNS and CDR2 is SASEGT. The CDR3 loop reads CASNTRTRELFF. The CDR3 DNA reads TGTGCCAGCAACACAAGAACCAGGGAGCTGTTTTTT.

The gene calls are TRBV5-4 and TRBJ2-7; maybe TRBD2 (6 bases). This CDR3 has 15 amino acids. Germline V gives CDR1 SGHNT, CDR2 YYREEE (reference sequence). Between the trimmed V and J ends, which lost 4 bases and 5 bases, there was a span of 19 bases. CDR3 in amino acids: CASSRRESWVDEQYF. As DNA, the CDR3 is TGTGCCAGCAGCCGGAGGGAAAGCTGGGTTGACGAGCAGTACTTC.

V is TRBV18 and J is TRBJ2-7; D is perhaps TRBD1 (6 bases). Germline V CDR1 and CDR2: KGHSH, LQKENI. V lost 3 bases, J lost 3 bases, and 12 bases lay in between. The CDR3 loop spans 14 amino acids. The CDR3 nucleotides are TGTGCCAGCTCACCCCCGGGACAAAGCTACGAGCAGTACTTC. Amino acid sequence: CASSPPGQSYEQYF.

The chain has TRBV4-1 and TRBJ1-5, with D tentatively TRBD1 (6 bases). The CDR3 extends over 17 amino acids. V gave up 2 bases and J gave up 3 bases, with 17 bases separating them. Germline CDR1 MGHRA, CDR2 YSYEKL. The CDR3 region is CASSQKRGGADNQPQHF. CDR3 nucleotides: TGCGCCAGCAGCCAAAAAAGGGGGGGGGCGGACAATCAGCCCCAGCATTTT.

The chain links TRBV2 to TRBJ1-2; TRBD1 might be the D (5 bases). Germline V CDR1 and CDR2: SNHLY, FYNNEI. Trimming removed 6 bases at V and 5 bases at J, with 16 bases between. The CDR3 covers 14 residues. The CDR3 here is CASRTSDSKYGYTF. The CDR3 region has the DNA TGTGCCAGCAGGACTTCAGACAGCAAATATGGCTACACCTTC. Full variable domain (missing parts from reference TRBV2 and TRBJ1-2): EPEVTQTPSHQVTQMGQEVILRCVPISNHLYFYWYRQILGQKVEFLVSFYNNEISEKSEIFDDQFSVERPDGSNFTLKIRSTKLEDSAMYFCASRTSDSKYGYTFGSGTRLTVV.

Written as DNA, the CDR3 is TGTGCCAGCAAGATCGACAGCCACTATGGCTACACCTTC. Protein: CASKIDSHYGYTF. This chain uses TRBV6-5 with TRBJ1-2; possibly TRBD1 for D (5 bases). From germline, CDR1 is MNHEY and CDR2 SVGAGI. This CDR3 spans 13 amino acids. The V and J ends lost 7 bases and 3 bases respectively, with 12 bases between them.

The chain employs TRBV5-1 and TRBJ2-6; 7 bases align to TRBD1. The junction had 3 bases not matched to a gene; V was cut back by 2 bases and J by 4 bases. Germline-derived CDR1 and CDR2 are SGHRS and YFSETQ. The CDR3 runs to 15 residues. The CDR3 sequence is CASSFEGAGANVLTF. CDR3 bases: TGCGCCAGCAGCTTCGAGGGGGCAGGGGCCAACGTCCTGACTTTC. The full variable domain, rest sourced from reference TRBV5-1 and TRBJ2-6, is KAGVTQTPRYLIKTRGQQVTLSCSPISGHRSVSWYQQTPGQGLQFLFEYFSETQRNKGNFPGRFSGRQFSNSRSEMNVSTLELGDSALYLCASSFEGAGANVLTFGAGSRLTVL.

The chain has TRBV10-1 and TRBJ2-5; D is perhaps TRBD1 (5 bases). V lost 3 bases, J lost 5 bases, and 7 bases lay in between. The CDR3 spans 12 residues. CDR1 and CDR2 from the germline V gene are WNHNN and SYGVQD (reference sequence). The CDR3: CASSEGVETQYF. The CDR3 DNA reads TGCGCCAGCAGTGAAGGGGTTGAGACCCAGTACTTC.

The rearrangement links TRBV6-1 to TRBJ1-2, with TRBD1 matching 7 bases. Germline V gene lookup returns CDR1 MNHNS and CDR2 SASEGT. The trim removed 5 bases at V and 2 bases at J, leaving 8 bases unmatched. The CDR3 extends over 15 amino acids. The CDR3 here is CASSLLSTGNYGYTF. The CDR3 DNA is TGTGCCAGCAGTCTTCTCTCGACAGGGAACTATGGCTACACCTTC.

The chain is built from TRBV6-1 and TRBJ2-3; D is uncertain. The CDR3 covers 13 residues. Germline V CDR1 and CDR2: MNHNS, SASEGT. Trimming cost V 4 bases and J 3 bases, with 8 bases left between them. In DNA, the CDR3 is TGTGCCAGCAGTGGCTACAGTACAGATACGCAGTATTTT. The encoded protein is CASSGYSTDTQYF.

Comment on this clone: The sample holds other DNA sequences that translate to the same CDR3. The chain uses TRBV28 and TRBJ2-3; 11 nucleotides match TRBD1. CDR3 size: 15 residues. The J segment lost 3 bases and the V segment lost 2 bases, leaving 1 base of the junction unmatched. Looked up from germline, CDR1 is MDHEN and CDR2 is SYDVKM. CDR3 nucleotides: TGTGCCAGCAGTTTAGGACAGGGGGCGACAGATACGCAGTATTTT. It specifies CASSLGQGATDTQYF.

The rearrangement links TRBV6-6 to TRBJ1-6, with D perhaps TRBD1 (5 bases). This CDR3 contains 14 residues. V was clipped by 7 bases and J by 7 bases, with 14 bases between them. Germline V gene sequence: CDR1 MNHNY, CDR2 SVGAGI (reference sequence). As DNA, the CDR3 is TGTGCCAGCACCTTGCGGGGCTTGAATTCACCCCTCCACTTT. Protein product: CASTLRGLNSPLHF.

CDR3 region: CAIKSARGNQPQHF. The CDR3 DNA follows: TGTGCCATCAAATCGGCGAGGGGCAATCAGCCCCAGCATTTT. The V and J genes are TRBV10-3 and TRBJ1-5, with no clear D. The germline V gene has CDR1 ENHRY and CDR2 SYGVKD. Trimming cost V 7 bases and J 2 bases, with 12 bases left between them. The length of the CDR3 is 14 residues.

The chain couples TRBV6-5 to TRBJ1-4, with 7 nucleotides matching TRBD1. Germline CDR1 and CDR2: MNHEY and SVGAGI. The length of the CDR3 is 15 residues. With V trimmed by 4 bases and J by 4 bases, 6 bases remained unmatched. The CDR3 sequence is CASSFAGGYNEKLFF. The CDR3 DNA reads as TGTGCCAGCAGTTTTGCAGGGGGTTATAATGAAAAACTGTTTTTT.

The gene calls are TRBV7-8 and TRBJ2-7; 8 bases map to TRBD2. The CDR3 consists of 16 residues. The germline gives CDR1 SGHVS, CDR2 FQNEAQ. With 5 bases clipped from V and 6 bases from J, the junction kept 15 bases outside the gene matches. The CDR3 bases are TGTGCCAGCAGCCCCTCTTACCGGGGGGGCCTGGGCGAGCAGTACTTC. Its translation is CASSPSYRGGLGEQYF.

The rearrangement uses TRBV5-1 and TRBJ2-1; TRBD1 is a possible D gene (5 bases). V was pared by 0 bases and J by 4 bases, with 8 bases between. The CDR3 is 14 residues long. Germline CDR1 SGHRS, CDR2 YFSETQ. This CDR3 is CASSLGGEYNEQFF. For the CDR3, the DNA is TGCGCCAGCAGCTTGGGGGGCGAGTACAATGAGCAGTTCTTC.